In this sample, the clone carrying this TCR beta chain turned up a few times. Donors were nominally healthy when sampled, though unrecorded immune exposures were likely. The sample originates from a study of cytomegalovirus exposure and HLA in healthy donors. Use of 60 Vbeta and 13 Jbeta primers characterized the PCR. The table came from immunoSEQ multiplex PCR; TCRdb's copy has only in-frame clones and leaves some out. Among 150,000 to 200,000 clones listed, over 70% were seen once. Germline assignment: CDR1 MNHNS and CDR2 SASEGT. This CDR3 region has 14 residues. The V end lost 8 bases, the J end lost 0 bases, and 14 bases lay between the germline ends.

The receptor was derived from a man aged 45 to 65 in good health and CMV-seropositive. Sequenced: PBMCs. J is TRBJ2-7 and V is TRBV6-1; no clear D. For the CDR3, the DNA is TGTGCCAGCGGTTCTACGGCTAGCTCCTACGAGCAGTACTTC. Encoded protein: CASGSTASSYEQYF.